The text below deals with one TCR beta chain. Its antigen is currently not known. The sample holds no much larger clone one base away, and base qualities are not on file. The entry originates in a study of blood T cell repertoires in COVID-19 (dated by TCRdb to 2018 to 2020). Describing the broader study: Samples from collaborators originated in the United States, Italy and Spain and spanned both the acute and convalescent phases of COVID-19. The samples were drawn from two sources: the first 160 participants of the ongoing ImmuneRACE study, and 1,000 to 1,500 subjects contributed by 6 global collaborators. The prospective study material was composed of cDNA or gDNA derived from T cells, B-cell-depleted T cells, or PBMCs. Where available, HLA class I and class II types were taken from metadata supplied by the sample provider and were not determined by assay-based typing. A freely available public database, intended as a resource for researchers studying the immune response to SARS-CoV-2, is where the repertoires were released. Sample metadata almost always included a de-identified subject ID, COVID-19 status, age in years and sex. The dataset comprised deeply sampled blood TCRbeta repertoires from subjects exposed to, actively infected with, or recovered from COVID-19. Results and caveats for the whole study, not just this receptor: Clinical and demographic metadata were provided uncurated, with the amount varying by source and participant.

Whole blood was collected in K2EDTA tubes by collaborating institutions according to the institutions' own protocols. Collaborator samples were shipped for TCRbeta analysis as frozen whole blood, isolated PBMCs, or DNA extracted from either sample type. TCRbeta CDR3 regions were amplified from genomic DNA by means of the immunoSEQ Assay, a bias-controlled multiplex PCR. The original pipeline was this. Nucleated cell counts per sample were estimated from amplification of reference gene primers within the assay. Sequence reads were collapsed and filtered to measure the absolute abundance of every unique TCRbeta CDR3 rearrangement. For each sample, productive Simpson clonality was calculated as the square root of Simpson's diversity index over productive rearrangements. TCRdb mirrors the immuneACCESS table, restricted to in-frame sequences. Some clones are absent from its copies; in checked studies, under half trace to an unresolved V gene, and the reason for the others is unknown. V and J calls and clone size are those listed in that table; D and trimming were worked out from the DNA. The sample table contains about 55,000 clones; only one count was recorded for just over 85% of them. 12% to 15% of the sample comes from the top ten.

CDR1 SQVTM and CDR2 ANQGSEA were looked up in the germline V gene. The CDR3, from cysteine to phenylalanine, totals 15 residues. Only the CDR3 part of the read is kept: 45 bases, read in frame from the first base. The germline V and J ends show losses of 6 bases and 4 bases respectively, and no gene match explains 11 bases of the junction. This TCR derives from a man in his sixties or seventies with acute or convalescent COVID-19. The sequenced sample was peripheral blood. The chain was built from TRBV29-1 and TRBJ2-1; TRBD1 agrees with 8 junctional bases. The CDR3 region has the sequence CSVLPLGQEYNEQFF. The DNA sequence is given as TGCAGCGTCCTCCCCTTGGGACAGGAATACAATGAGCAGTTCTTC.